Sequencing of this T cell receptor beta chain was carried out in a study of blood T cells in healthy people across ages. General study points: Estimates drawn from one million T cells were deemed to understate diversity. Correlation between TCR beta diversity and naive T cell percentage was strong.

Trimming pared 5 bases from V and 2 bases from J, leaving 10 bases between. Germline loops: CDR1 SGHNT, CDR2 YENEEA. The CDR3 totals 14 residues. To note about this clonotype: Its antigen is not identified.

Then a second PCR, running roughly 7 to 11 cycles, was carried out with a sample-barcoded 5' primer and a J-beta primer mix. Sequencing recovered at least 2.5 million CDR3-containing paired-end reads from each sample. TCRdb recomputed calls from the 5' RACE reads with MiXCR, one row per CDR3 protein. Here the sample spans approximately 800,000 distinct CDR3 sequences, roughly 25% being singletons. These data are also associated with another study on T cells of mothers and their children.

The TCR was taken from a boy aged 10-17 years in good health. The chain employs TRBV11-3 and TRBJ2-1; no reliable D call. The sequenced sample was blood. For the CDR3, the DNA is TGTGCCAGCAGCGACACTACTCCCTACAATGAGCAGTTCTTC. Its protein is CASSDTTPYNEQFF.